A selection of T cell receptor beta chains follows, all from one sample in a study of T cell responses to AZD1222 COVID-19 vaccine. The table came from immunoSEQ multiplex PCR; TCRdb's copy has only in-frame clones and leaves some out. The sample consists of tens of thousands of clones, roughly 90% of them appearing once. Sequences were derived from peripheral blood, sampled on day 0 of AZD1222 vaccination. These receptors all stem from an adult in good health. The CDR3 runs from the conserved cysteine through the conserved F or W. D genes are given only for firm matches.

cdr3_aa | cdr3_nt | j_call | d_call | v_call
CASSARNTIYF | TGTGCCAGCAGTGCTAGAAACACCATATATTTT | TRBJ1-3 | NA | TRBV27
CAWSAVRVKYTF | TGTGCCTGGAGTGCAGTTAGGGTGAAGTACACCTTC | TRBJ1-2 | NA | TRBV30
CASSQESTSGYTDTQYF | TGCGCCAGCAGCCAAGAGTCTACTAGCGGATACACAGATACGCAGTATTTT | TRBJ2-3 | TRBD2 | TRBV4-1
CASSVRGGNRDRALRGNEQFF | TGTGCCAGCAGCGTCCGAGGGGGGAACCGTGACAGGGCCCTGAGGGGCAATGAGCAGTTCTTC | TRBJ2-1 | NA | TRBV9
CAISETHWTVIYEQYF | TGTGCCATCAGTGAGACGCACTGGACAGTAATCTACGAGCAGTACTTC | TRBJ2-7 | NA | TRBV10-3
CASSARRGWDTEAFF | TGTGCCAGCAGCGCTCGCAGGGGTTGGGACACTGAAGCTTTCTTT | TRBJ1-1 | NA | TRBV11-2
CASSSSGPLGQPQHF | TGTGCCAGCAGTTCATCCGGGCCCCTAGGGCAGCCCCAGCATTTT | TRBJ1-5 | NA | TRBV28
CASRDPVARGYTF | TGTGCCAGCCGGGATCCGGTAGCCCGCGGCTACACCTTC | TRBJ1-2 | NA | TRBV27
CAISEGTANSPLHF | TGTGCCATCAGTGAGGGGACAGCTAATTCACCCCTCCACTTT | TRBJ1-6 | TRBD1 | TRBV10-3
CASSLGGRHTQYF | TGTGCCAGCAGTTTAGGGGGGCGGCATACGCAGTATTTT | TRBJ2-3 | NA | TRBV28
CASSLVLGRLETQYF | TGTGCCAGCAGTTTAGTTTTGGGGAGATTAGAGACCCAGTACTTC | TRBJ2-5 | NA | TRBV28